This entry lists 18 T cell receptor beta chains sequenced from one sample in a study of siplizumab effects on memory and regulatory T cells. The table came from immunoSEQ multiplex PCR; TCRdb's copy has only in-frame clones and leaves some out. The repertoire holds approximately 2,700 clones, about 60% seen once, with approximately 57% in the top ten. The sample comprised TEMRA CD8+ T cells sorted from blood. Subset defined: unstimulated CD8+ CD45RA+ effector memory T cells. The receptors were sampled from a human donor in good health.

In this sample, this clone is medium-sized. This sequence joins TRBV4-1 and TRBJ1-2; 12 bases match TRBD1. CDR3 length: 17 amino acids. The trim removed 0 bases at V and 7 bases at J, leaving 9 bases unmatched. CDR1 and CDR2 from the germline V gene are MGHRA and YSYEKL. The CDR3 loop reads CASSQDRGTGGASGYTF. The CDR3 bases are TGCGCCAGCAGCCAAGATCGTGGGACAGGGGGCGCGAGTGGCTACACCTTC.

The chain recombines TRBV2 with TRBJ2-7; possibly TRBD1 for D (5 bases). CDR1 is SNHLY, CDR2 FYNNEI, per germline. The CDR3 extends over 15 amino acids. V lost 8 bases and J lost 4, with 21 bases in between. This CDR3 reads CASGAGPPVGYEQYF. CDR3 nucleotide sequence: TGTGCCAGCGGGGCAGGACCCCCCGTTGGGTACGAGCAGTACTTC. The variable domain in full, with the rest retrieved from reference TRBV2 and TRBJ2-7, is EPEVTQTPSHQVTQMGQEVILRCVPISNHLYFYWYRQILGQKVEFLVSFYNNEISEKSEIFDDQFSVERPDGSNFTLKIRSTKLEDSAMYFCASGAGPPVGYEQYFGPGTRLTVT.

The genes are TRBV5-1 and TRBJ1-6, with D uncertain. Germline loops: CDR1 SGHRS, CDR2 YFSETQ. The CDR3 runs to 14 residues. V was trimmed by 0 bases and J by 5 bases, leaving 6 bases between them. CDR3 loop: CASSLAQNNSPLHF. CDR3 coding DNA: TGCGCCAGCAGCTTGGCTCAGAATAATTCACCCCTCCACTTT.

The rearrangement uses TRBV15 and TRBJ1-2; D is unclear. V was pared by 0 bases and J by 4 bases, with 6 bases between. From germline, CDR1 is LNHNV and CDR2 YYDKDF (reference sequence). The CDR3 is 13 amino acids. Here the CDR3 DNA reads TGTGCCACCAGCAGAGAACAGCGCTATGGCTACACCTTC. Its translation: CATSREQRYGYTF.

This clone was detected only once. Written as DNA, the CDR3 is TGTGCCAGCAGCGTAGAGAGCGGGGGCGGCACAGATACGCAGTATTTT. Its translation is CASSVESGGGTDTQYF. This sequence joins TRBV9 and TRBJ2-3; 8 nucleotides agree with TRBD2. CDR1 and CDR2 (germline): SGDLS, YYNGEE. Trimming cost V 0 bases and J 1 base; bases outside gene matches: 4. There are 16 residues in the CDR3.

The chain has TRBV4-1 and TRBJ2-1; D not resolved. Per germline, CDR1 MGHRA and CDR2 YSYEKL. The CDR3 runs 16 residues. Trimming cost V 1 base and J 3 bases, with 13 bases left between them. In nucleotides, the CDR3 is TGCGCCAGCAGCCAAGCGGTGAGTCTGGGCTACAATGAGCAGTTCTTC. This codes for CASSQAVSLGYNEQFF.

This clone has a single count. The rearrangement links TRBV30 to TRBJ1-5, with no clear D. The ends were cut back, 2 bases at V and 2 bases at J, with 13 bases in the middle. The CDR3 extends over 15 amino acids. Germline-derived CDR1 and CDR2 are GTSNPN and SVGIG (reference sequence). For the CDR3, the DNA is TGTGCCTGGAGTCGGATAGGGATACGCAATCAGCCCCAGCATTTT. Amino acid sequence: CAWSRIGIRNQPQHF.

This clone was counted only a few times. The chain couples TRBV5-6 to TRBJ2-3; the D is unclear. V dropped 0 bases and J dropped 0 bases, with 8 bases sitting between them. This CDR3 has 15 residues. From germline, CDR1 is SGHDT and CDR2 YYEEEE. The CDR3 nucleotides are TGTGCCAGCAGCTTGGTTCCTACTAGCACAGATACGCAGTATTTT. It encodes CASSLVPTSTDTQYF.

This clone was seen a handful of times. The rearrangement uses TRBV19 and TRBJ1-2; 8 bases are shared with TRBD1. V gave up 0 bases and J gave up 8 bases; unmatched junction bases: 8. Germline CDR1 LNHDA, CDR2 SQIVND (reference sequence). The CDR3 spans 15 residues. Here the CDR3 DNA reads TGTGCCAGTAGTATAGATTCGCAGGGGGCTGAGGGCTACACCTTC. Residues: CASSIDSQGAEGYTF.

This clone was recorded a few times. V is TRBV4-1 and J is TRBJ1-2; D ambiguous. The CDR3 spans 13 residues. Germline assignment: CDR1 MGHRA and CDR2 YSYEKL. V lost 7 bases, J lost 4 bases, and 13 bases lay in between. DNA for the CDR3: TGCGCCAGCAAAAACATCAAAGCCTATGGCTACACCTTC. Its protein is CASKNIKAYGYTF.

This chain uses TRBV18 with TRBJ2-3; the D call may be TRBD1 or TRBD2 (5 bases each). The CDR3 contains 15 residues. V shed 0 bases and J shed 5 bases, with 12 bases lying between them. CDR1 and CDR2 from the germline V gene are KGHSH and LQKENI. CDR3 DNA: TGTGCCAGCTCACCACCCTCTACTGGGGGAGATACGCAGTATTTT. Protein product: CASSPPSTGGDTQYF. Full variable domain (missing parts from reference TRBV18 and TRBJ2-3): NAGVMQNPRHLVRRRGQEARLRCSPMKGHSHVYWYRQLPEEGLKFMVYLQKENIIDESGMPKERFSAEFPKEGPSILRIQQVVRGDSAAYFCASSPPSTGGDTQYFGPGTRLTVL.

This clone was counted a few times. The chain employs TRBV14 and TRBJ2-3; D gene uncertain. The V end lost 5 bases, the J end lost 0 bases, and 15 bases lay between the germline ends. Germline V gene sequence: CDR1 SGHDN, CDR2 FVKESK. The CDR3 is 16 residues long. This chain's CDR3 is CASSFLSFGSTDTQYF. The CDR3 DNA reads TGTGCCAGCAGCTTCCTGAGCTTCGGTAGCACAGATACGCAGTATTTT. Full variable domain (missing parts from reference TRBV14 and TRBJ2-3): EAGVTQFPSHSVIEKGQTVTLRCDPISGHDNLYWYRRVMGKEIKFLLHFVKESKQDESGMPNNRFLAERTGGTYSTLKVQPAELEDSGVYFCASSFLSFGSTDTQYFGPGTRLTVL.

The chain is built from TRBV25-1 and TRBJ2-3, with D uncertain. Trimming left V 2 bases short and J 4 bases short, with 16 bases between. Germline CDR1 is MGHDK and CDR2 is SYGVNS. This CDR3 contains 16 residues. Here the CDR3 DNA reads TGTGCCAGCAGTGAACCCGTTTCGCCTCGGGCAGATACGCAGTATTTT. Translated: CASSEPVSPRADTQYF.

The J gene is TRBJ2-2, the V gene TRBV7-8; the match to TRBD2 covers 8 bases. The CDR3 has 14 residues. Losses at the gene ends were 5 bases for V and 6 bases for J; bases not matched to a gene: 5. Germline V gives CDR1 SGHVS, CDR2 FQNEAQ. CDR3 loop: CASSEGLAAGELFF. As DNA, the CDR3 is TGTGCCAGCAGCGAAGGACTAGCCGCCGGGGAGCTGTTTTTT.

This clone was recorded once. The chain couples TRBV5-6 to TRBJ2-3; D gene ambiguous. The CDR3 spans 16 residues. Deletions cut 0 bases from V and 4 bases from J, with 15 bases between. Germline CDR1 reads SGHDT; CDR2 reads YYEEEE. The CDR3 region is CASSLVWPSYADTQYF. CDR3 nucleotides: TGTGCCAGCAGCTTGGTTTGGCCTTCTTACGCAGATACGCAGTATTTT.

V and J are TRBV6-4 and TRBJ2-7; D is ambiguous. CDR3 length: 14 amino acids. Germline V CDR1 and CDR2: MRHNA, SNTAGT. Between the trimmed V and J ends, which lost 6 bases and 0 bases, there was a span of 12 bases. CDR3: CASSLGRSSYEQYF. In nucleotides, the CDR3 is TGTGCCAGCAGCTTGGGCCGGAGCTCCTACGAGCAGTACTTC.

This clone turned up a few times. J is TRBJ2-2 and V is TRBV27, with D possibly being TRBD2 (5 bases). Between the trimmed V and J ends, which lost 3 bases and 4 bases, there was a span of 15 bases. Germline values: CDR1 MNHEY, CDR2 SMNVEV (reference sequence). The length of the CDR3 is 16 residues. The CDR3 protein is CASSFSRGWSTGELFF. CDR3 nucleotides: TGTGCCAGCAGTTTTTCTCGGGGATGGAGCACCGGGGAGCTGTTTTTT.

This clone was counted once. The chain recombines TRBV4-2 with TRBJ1-1; tentatively, D is TRBD1 (6 bases). The CDR3 is made up of 14 amino acids. Germline lookup yields CDR1 LGHNA and CDR2 YNFKEQ. Trimming took off 5 bases at V and 4 bases at J, with 14 bases between the two ends. The CDR3 DNA sequence: TGTGCCAGCAGCTTAGGAGGGGGGAGCACTGAAGCTTTCTTT. Residues: CASSLGGGSTEAFF.